Given below is one TCR beta chain in context. The antigen this receptor binds is unknown. The sample holds no much larger clone one base away, and base qualities are not on file. Other DNA variants within this sample encode the same CDR3. The data originate from a study of cytomegalovirus exposure and HLA in healthy donors (dated by TCRdb to 2016 to 2017). Background on the whole study: According to an earlier analysis of 587 of the donors, 150 million to 200 million T cells yielded 100 million or so unique TCR beta sequences and 250 to 350 Gb of sequence data. An earlier analysis of 587 of the donors applied high-throughput TCR beta sequencing to assess whether each TCR beta V gene segment acted as functional or pseudogenic. To predict cytomegalovirus infection status, the study combined high-throughput TCR immunosequencing, statistical association of individual TCRs with disease status, and machine learning. Rather than using new phenotypic data, the later analysis identified candidate immune exposures from TCR beta sequences and from how often those sequences occurred across donors. The study aimed to test whether cataloging public T cell receptors could reveal signatures of past pathogen exposure. Every discovery cohort repertoire had been produced on one sequencing platform. Genome-wide SNP genotypes for about 65% of the roughly 670 donors were used in a later genetic analysis, which treated that subset as a discovery cohort. To study patterns of TCR occurrence, a later analysis re-analyzed previously published TCR beta repertoires from more than 550 donors and added high-resolution HLA genotyping. Approximately 300 gigabases of sequencing data and around 80 million unique TCR sequences made up an early release that covered several hundred HLA-typed donors. Among the 398 genotyped donors, around 81% belonged to the genetic ancestry cluster associated with self-reported Caucasian donors. In addition to the first cohort of 666 subjects, a separate validation cohort of around 110 different subjects was used. Typing coverage varied by locus: roughly 629-640 donors for A, B, C, DRB1 and DQB1; approximately 520 for DQA1; approximately 610 for DPA1; 400 to 480 for DPB1. Among over 350 genotyped donors of the cohort, an average of about 240,000 unique TCR beta nucleotide sequences were sequenced per donor, roughly 20% of them non-productive. The T cell repertoires of around 730 subjects were profiled by immunosequencing and related to cytomegalovirus serostatus. Both class I and class II loci were covered by HLA typing, at four-digit resolution. Roughly five DR-DQ haplotypes were handled as single units for association and clustering, since linkage in the cohort was strong. Donor age, sex, ethnicity and CMV serostatus were collected together with the repertoire data.

The CDR3 sequence holds 15 residues, the cysteine and phenylalanine included. CDR3 DNA only is kept here, 45 bases in frame from base 1. After removal of 4 bases from V and 4 bases from J, the junction retains 3 bases not matched to a gene. Looking up the germline V gene (reference sequence) yields CDR1 LNHDA and CDR2 SQIVND. The cohort consisted of approximately 690 healthy bone marrow donors. All cohort members were sampled while nominally healthy, although unrecorded immune exposures were likely present. The donor tested CMV seronegative and was one of the 352 seronegative cohort members. Each donor provided a peripheral blood sample, and peripheral blood mononuclear cells were used for TCR beta sequencing. The Qiagen DNeasy Blood Extraction Kit was used to extract genomic DNA from the blood cell samples. Findings and caveats that apply to the study as a whole: Linkage disequilibrium might explain the correlated functional status among segregating V segments, but an unknown experimental factor could not be excluded. In a later analysis, several top co-occurrence clusters were reported to appear linked to parvovirus B19, influenza, CMV and Epstein-Barr virus. Because HLA typing was unavailable for some donors at each locus, only the typed subset was used in association tests. A group of highly shared sequence variants was considered likely to be a technical artifact of the sequencing pipeline. The only immune exposure information available for the cohort was CMV serostatus. A later analysis found that TCR association rates varied across HLA loci, with DRB1 alleles showing the most associated TCRs and HLA-C alleles the fewest. In this cohort, only TCR beta chains were sequenced, and detectable features were limited by the absence of alpha or paired-chain data. In an earlier analysis of roughly 560 of the donors, most TCR beta V segments were observed in productive rearrangements about 87% or about 30% of the time, broadly matching IMGT annotations. In a later analysis, HLA-associated TCR beta chains showed more clonal expansion and lower generation probabilities than non-associated chains that were equally common. The classifier was reported to diagnose cytomegalovirus status with high specificity and sensitivity in both the original and validation cohorts. Roughly uniform sequencing depth across donors was assumed in presence/absence analyses, although this assumption may not hold. The 87-base-pair reads could not distinguish some IMGT-functional V segments, including TRBV6-2 and TRBV6-3, so those segments were excluded. Compared with the 666-donor mean, donors in an Asian-associated ancestry cluster had fewer N-insertions in productive TCRs, according to a later genetic analysis. A few of the identified cytomegalovirus-associated TCR beta chains were confirmed in vitro to be specific for cytomegalovirus antigens. When HLA alleles, especially DR and DQ, strongly co-occurred, TCR associations were difficult to assign to individual alleles. The study listed approximately 150 TCR beta chains as associated with cytomegalovirus. An association between a missense DCLRE1C variant and V-gene and J-gene trimming of TCR beta chains was found in a later genetic analysis and replicated in an independent cohort. Over 15 rarely observed V segments, including chromosome 9 orphons, were excluded from the earlier analysis of approximately 500 of the donors because counts were too low. While some public TCRs were present in many individuals, most TCR sequences turned up only very rarely across donors. The authors suggested that the approach could potentially be extended to other disease states and immunological phenotypes. According to a later analysis, most CMV-associated TCR beta chains appeared to be HLA-restricted, and the HLA associations seemed to be driven largely by CMV exposure. At a false discovery rate of 0.05, a later analysis linked under 20,000 TCR beta sequences to specific HLA alleles. A further reported finding was that TCR beta sequences accurately predicted the HLA-A and HLA-B alleles for most subjects in the first cohort.

Library generation was performed with the immunoSEQ multiplex PCR assay. For the multiplex PCR, a mixture combining 60 forward primers for TCR Vbeta segments and 13 reverse primers for TCR Jbeta segments was used. A multiplex PCR assay on genomic DNA amplified the CDR3 region of rearranged TCR beta genes. On the Illumina HiSeq System, the amplified TCR beta libraries were sequenced as 87-base-pair reads. Turning to the authors' computational methods: A later analysis counted some 74 million unique TCR beta chains across the 650 to 700 repertoires, and some 11 million of these chains were shared by at least two donors. Raw reads were error-corrected and collapsed into unique sequences by a nearest-neighbor algorithm in which closely related sequences were merged to remove PCR and sequencing errors. To assign V, D and J gene segments, CDR3 sequences were aligned to IMGT reference sequences. Each retained sequence needed at least a six-nucleotide match to both a V gene segment and a J gene segment. Rearrangements were called productive when the CDR3 lacked stop codons and stayed in frame with V and J; all others were non-productive. Following IMGT convention, CDR3 was defined as the stretch from the second conserved V-encoded cysteine to the conserved J-encoded phenylalanine. The earlier analysis of roughly 590 of the donors excluded sequences that lacked an unambiguous match to a single V gene segment. An earlier analysis of several hundred of the donors called V segments functional above 56.7% productive rearrangements and segregating when the between-donor standard deviation exceeded 5%. A statistical classification framework was built for diagnosing cytomegalovirus status from the catalog of TCR beta chain sequences. A later analysis assigned V and J genes by comparing TCR nucleotide sequences with IMGT/GENE-DB human TR gene sequences. Using the TCRdist pipeline, a later analysis assigned CDR3 sequences along with most-parsimonious VDJ recombination scenarios. A later analysis defined each TCR beta chain by its CDR3 amino acid sequence plus V-gene family, and excluded reads lacking a unique V-gene family. In a later analysis, 500 to 700 highly shared, low-generation-probability nucleotide sequences were removed to address suspected cross-contamination and a sequencing artifact. For each public chain, a later analysis derived a clonal expansion index from normalized ranks of inferred template counts within each repertoire. In a later analysis, generation probabilities were computed using a VDJ recombination model fitted to out-of-frame rearrangements, and the results were checked against IGoR. In a later analysis, hypergeometric tests were used to score TCR-TCR, TCR-HLA and TCR-CMV co-occurrence, with a repertoire-size bias correction applied to TCR pairs. To estimate false discovery rates, a later analysis permuted the HLA or CMV assignments 20 times. In a later analysis, co-occurring TCRs were grouped using DBSCAN, with TCRdist sequence similarity added in when clustering inside HLA-allele-positive subsets. For co-occurrence clustering, repertoires with fewer than 30,000 or more than 120,000 public chains were excluded, along with a handful of repertoires with anomalous nucleotide sharing. TCRdb carries this immuneACCESS record with in-frame sequences only. Its versions omit some clonotypes, under half of them owing to an unresolved V gene in the studies checked, with the rest unexplained. The V and J calls and clone size were taken over from that table, and D and trimming were inferred from the DNA. The sample includes some 120,000 clones, with about 80% observed a single time. Clones ranked in the top ten supply under 3% of the sample.

The TCR was taken from a man aged 25 to 45 in good health and CMV-seronegative. The chain couples TRBV19 to TRBJ2-1, with 11 middle bases fitting TRBD2. Sequencing input: PBMCs. The CDR3 sequence is CASSTGTSGYNEQFF. The DNA sequence is as follows: TGTGCCAGTAGTACGGGGACTAGCGGATACAATGAGCAGTTCTTC.